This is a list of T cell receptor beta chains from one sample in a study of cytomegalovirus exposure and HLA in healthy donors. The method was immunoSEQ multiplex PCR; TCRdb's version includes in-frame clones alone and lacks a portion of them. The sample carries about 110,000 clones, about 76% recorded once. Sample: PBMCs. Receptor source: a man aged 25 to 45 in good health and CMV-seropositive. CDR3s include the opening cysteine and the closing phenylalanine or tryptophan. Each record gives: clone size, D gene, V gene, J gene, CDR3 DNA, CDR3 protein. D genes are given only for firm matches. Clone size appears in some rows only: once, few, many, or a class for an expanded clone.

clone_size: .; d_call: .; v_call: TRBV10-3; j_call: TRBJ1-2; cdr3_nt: TGTGCCATCAGTGAGTCGGCAGGGCCCGATGGCTACACCTTC; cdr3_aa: CAISESAGPDGYTF
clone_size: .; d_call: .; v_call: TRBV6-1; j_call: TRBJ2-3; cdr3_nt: TGTGCCAGCAGTGAGGTAGCAATCAACACAGATACGCAGTATTTT; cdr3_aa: CASSEVAINTDTQYF
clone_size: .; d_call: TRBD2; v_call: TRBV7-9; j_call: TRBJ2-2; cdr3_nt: TGTGCCAGCAGCACCACTAGCGGGGGCGGACCCGGGGAGCTGTTTTTT; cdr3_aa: CASSTTSGGGPGELFF
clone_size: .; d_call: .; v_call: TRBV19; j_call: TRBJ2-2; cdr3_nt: TGTGCCAGTAGTCAGATATTGGGCTTCGTTGGGGGCGTCAACACCGGGGAGCTGTTTTTT; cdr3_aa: CASSQILGFVGGVNTGELFF
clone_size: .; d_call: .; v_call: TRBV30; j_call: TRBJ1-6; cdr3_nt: TGTGCCTGGAGTCGGCAGGGAAGTTCACCCCTCCACTTT; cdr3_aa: CAWSRQGSSPLHF
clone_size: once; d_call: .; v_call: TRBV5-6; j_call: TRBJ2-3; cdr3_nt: TGTGCCAGCAGCCCCATGTGGTCACAGGGTAATACGCAGAGACGCATGTATTTT; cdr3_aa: CASSPMWSQGNTQRRMYF
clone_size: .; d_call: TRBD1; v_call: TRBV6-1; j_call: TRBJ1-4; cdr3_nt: TGTGCCACCACAGGGGTAACTAATGAAAAACTGTTTTTT; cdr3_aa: CATTGVTNEKLFF
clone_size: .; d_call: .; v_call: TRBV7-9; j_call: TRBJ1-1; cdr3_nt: TGTTCCAGCAGCTTATTGGAGATGACGGGAGCTTTCTTT; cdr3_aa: CSSSLLEMTGAFF
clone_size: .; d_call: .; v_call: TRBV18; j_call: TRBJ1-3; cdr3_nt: TGTGCCAGCTCACCGTTAGGGGATTCTGGAAACACCATATATTTT; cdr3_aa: CASSPLGDSGNTIYF
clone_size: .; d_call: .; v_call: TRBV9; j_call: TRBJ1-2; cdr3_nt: TGTGCCAGCAGCGCGGGAAACCTAGGAGGCGGCTACACCTTC; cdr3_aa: CASSAGNLGGGYTF
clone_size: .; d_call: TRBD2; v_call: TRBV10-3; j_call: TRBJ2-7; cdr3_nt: TGTGCCATCAGTGAGTCTGGGACTAGCGGGGGGACAAACTACGAGCAGTACTTC; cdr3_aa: CAISESGTSGGTNYEQYF
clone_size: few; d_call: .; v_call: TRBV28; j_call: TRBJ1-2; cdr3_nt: TGTGCCAGCAGCCGTCCAGGGAATGCGAACTATGGCTACACCTTC; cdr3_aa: CASSRPGNANYGYTF
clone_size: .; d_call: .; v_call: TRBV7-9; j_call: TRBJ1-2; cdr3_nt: TGTGCCAGCAGCTCCTCGCGAGGCGACTATGGCTACACCTTC; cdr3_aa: CASSSSRGDYGYTF
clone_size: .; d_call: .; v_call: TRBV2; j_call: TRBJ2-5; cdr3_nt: TGTGCCAGCAGTGATGGATATCTGAGGGAGACCCAGTACTTC; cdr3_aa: CASSDGYLRETQYF
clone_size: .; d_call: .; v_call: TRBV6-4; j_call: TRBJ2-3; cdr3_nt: TGTGCCAGTAGCTCCTCTAGCACAGATACGCAGTATTTT; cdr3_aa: CASSSSSTDTQYF
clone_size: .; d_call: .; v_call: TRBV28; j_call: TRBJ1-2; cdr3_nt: TGTGCCAGCCTCTTCGCGGCGGGCTACACCTTC; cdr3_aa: CASLFAAGYTF
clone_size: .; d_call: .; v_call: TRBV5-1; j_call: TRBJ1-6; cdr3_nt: TGCGCCAGCAGCCCGGTGGCGATGCGGGGACTGATTTCACCCCTCCACTTT; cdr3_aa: CASSPVAMRGLISPLHF
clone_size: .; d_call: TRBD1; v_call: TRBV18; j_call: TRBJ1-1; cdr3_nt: TGTGCCAGCTCTGGGACAGCCGACACTGAAGCTTTCTTT; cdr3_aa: CASSGTADTEAFF
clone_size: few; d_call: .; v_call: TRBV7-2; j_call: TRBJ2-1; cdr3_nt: TGTGCCAGCAGCTTAGAAGGAGGTAATGAGCAGTTCTTC; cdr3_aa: CASSLEGGNEQFF
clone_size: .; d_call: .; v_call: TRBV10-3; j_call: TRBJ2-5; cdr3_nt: TGTGCCCAAATCCCCGCGGCCCAAAAAGAGACCCAGTACTTC; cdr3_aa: CAQIPAAQKETQYF
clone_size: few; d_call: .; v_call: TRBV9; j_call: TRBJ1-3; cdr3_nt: TGTGCCAGCAGCGTAGCAGGGGCTAACTCTGGAAACACCATATATTTT; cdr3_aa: CASSVAGANSGNTIYF
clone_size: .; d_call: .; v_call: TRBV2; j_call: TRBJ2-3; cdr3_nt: TGTGCCAGCAGTGTACAGGGTTTTGGCACAGATACGCAGTATTTT; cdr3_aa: CASSVQGFGTDTQYF
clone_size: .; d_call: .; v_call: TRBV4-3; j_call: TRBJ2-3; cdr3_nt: TGCGCCAGCAGCCATCTCAGGGCAGATACGCAGTATTTT; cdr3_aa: CASSHLRADTQYF
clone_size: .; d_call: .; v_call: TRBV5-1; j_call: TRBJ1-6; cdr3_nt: TGCGCCAGCAGCCCGCACTTGGGGGGGGGCATTGATAATTCACCCCTCCACTTT; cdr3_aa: CASSPHLGGGIDNSPLHF
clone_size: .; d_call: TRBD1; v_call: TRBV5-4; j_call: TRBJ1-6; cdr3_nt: TGTGCCAGCAGCGCCCGGGACAGAAGCTCCTATAATTCACCCCTCCACTTT; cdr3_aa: CASSARDRSSYNSPLHF
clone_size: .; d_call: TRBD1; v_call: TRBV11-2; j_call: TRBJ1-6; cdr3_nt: TGTGCCAGCAGCCCAGCGAGGGTTGGGACAGGGTCGAATTCACCCCTCCACTTT; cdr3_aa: CASSPARVGTGSNSPLHF
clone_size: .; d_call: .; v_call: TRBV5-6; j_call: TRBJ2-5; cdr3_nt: TGTGCCAGCAGCTTAGGCAGGGGACAAGAGACCCAGTACTTC; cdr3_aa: CASSLGRGQETQYF
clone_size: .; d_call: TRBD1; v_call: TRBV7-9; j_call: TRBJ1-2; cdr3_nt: TGTTCCAGCAGCCCCGGACAGGGAAACTATGGCTACACCTTC; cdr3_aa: CSSSPGQGNYGYTF
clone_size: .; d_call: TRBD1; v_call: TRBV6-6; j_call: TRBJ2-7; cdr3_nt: TGTGCCAGCAGTTACTCGGGACAGGAAGCCTCCTACGAGCAGTACTTC; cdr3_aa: CASSYSGQEASYEQYF
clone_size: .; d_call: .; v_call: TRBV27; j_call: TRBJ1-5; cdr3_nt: TGTGCCAGCAGTCCCTGGGAGGGACGAAATCAGCCCCAGCATTTT; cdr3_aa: CASSPWEGRNQPQHF
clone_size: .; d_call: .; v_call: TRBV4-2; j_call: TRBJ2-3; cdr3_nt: TGTGCCAGCAGCCAAGACAGGGGCACAGATACGCAGTATTTT; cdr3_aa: CASSQDRGTDTQYF
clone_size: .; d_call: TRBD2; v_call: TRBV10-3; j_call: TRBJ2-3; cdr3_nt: TGTGCCATCACGACCGGGGGGGCAGATACGCAGTATTTT; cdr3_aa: CAITTGGADTQYF
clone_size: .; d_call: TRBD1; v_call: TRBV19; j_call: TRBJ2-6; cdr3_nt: TGTGCCAGTAGTATTGCAGGACGGGACAGGGGGCTTGGGGCCAACGTCCTGACTTTC; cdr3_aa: CASSIAGRDRGLGANVLTF